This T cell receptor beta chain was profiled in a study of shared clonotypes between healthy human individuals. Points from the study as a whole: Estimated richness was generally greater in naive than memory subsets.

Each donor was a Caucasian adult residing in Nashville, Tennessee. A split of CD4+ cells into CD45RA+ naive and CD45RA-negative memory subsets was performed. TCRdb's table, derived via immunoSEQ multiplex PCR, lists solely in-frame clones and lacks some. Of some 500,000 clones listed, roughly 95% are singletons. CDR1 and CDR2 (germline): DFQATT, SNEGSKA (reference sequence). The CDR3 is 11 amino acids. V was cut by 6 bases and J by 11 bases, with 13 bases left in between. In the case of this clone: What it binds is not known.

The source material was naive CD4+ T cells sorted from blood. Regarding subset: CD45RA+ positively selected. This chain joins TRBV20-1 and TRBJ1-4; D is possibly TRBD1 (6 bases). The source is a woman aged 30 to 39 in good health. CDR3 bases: TGCAGTGCGCCGGACAGAGGGAAACTGTTTTTT. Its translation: CSAPDRGKLFF.